This record concerns one T cell receptor beta chain sequence. No cognate antigen has been identified for it. Per-base quality was not reported, and no clone a single base away is much larger than it. Each collaborating institution followed its own protocols to collect whole blood in K2EDTA tubes. For TCRbeta analysis, collaborators shipped samples in one of three forms: frozen whole blood, isolated PBMCs, or DNA extracted from either of those sample types. TCRbeta CDR3 regions were amplified from genomic DNA by means of the immunoSEQ Assay, a bias-controlled multiplex PCR. Per the authors' processing: The number of nucleated cells in each sample was estimated by amplification of reference gene primers within the assay. To quantify the absolute abundance of each unique TCRbeta CDR3 rearrangement, sequence reads were collapsed and filtered. Productive Simpson clonality was computed per sample as the square root of Simpson's diversity index over productive rearrangements. TCRdb took this table from immuneACCESS and kept in-frame rearrangements with V and J called. Such tables lack part of the clones; where checked against another copy, unresolved V genes explain under half of the gap, and the rest is unexplained. That table supplies the V and J calls and clone size; D and trimming were determined from the DNA. Present in this sample are about 31,000 clones, roughly 92% of which were seen just once. The top ten constitute 3% to 4.5% of the sample.

This sample is part of a study of blood T cell repertoires in COVID-19 (dated by TCRdb to 2018 to 2020). In terms of the full investigation: The collaborator samples originated in the United States, Italy and Spain and spanned the acute and convalescent phases of COVID-19. The material from the prospective study consisted of cDNA or gDNA derived from T cells, B-cell-depleted T cells, or PBMCs. Subjects who had been exposed to COVID-19, were actively infected with it, or had recovered from it provided the deeply sampled blood TCRbeta repertoires that made up the dataset. The repertoires were released in a freely available public database intended as a resource for research on the immune response to SARS-CoV-2. Samples came from the ongoing ImmuneRACE study (first 160 participants) plus 1,254 subjects from 6 global collaborators. A de-identified subject ID, COVID-19 status, age in years and sex were almost always included in the sample metadata. Where available, HLA class I and class II types were taken from metadata supplied by the sample provider and were not determined by assay-based typing.

The CDR3 goes from the cysteine to the phenylalanine over 18 residues. Only CDR3 DNA remains: 54 bases, in frame from the first base. Findings and caveats that apply to the study as a whole: How much clinical and demographic metadata was included differed by source and by participant, and the metadata was provided uncurated.

Sequencing was performed on peripheral blood. This receptor was identified in a man in his sixties with acute or convalescent COVID-19. The sequence joins TRBV21-1 to TRBJ1-5. TRBV21-1 is noted as a pseudogene. The CDR3 region reads CASSKGIFGDRGNQPQHF. The bases are TGTGCCAGCAGCAAAGGTATTTTCGGGGATCGGGGCAATCAGCCCCAGCATTTT.